One and the same sample provided the 22 T cell receptor beta chains below, sequenced in a study of cytomegalovirus exposure and HLA in healthy donors. The PCR employed 60 Vbeta primers together with 13 Jbeta primers. TCRdb's copy holds only in-frame clones and misses some; the assay was immunoSEQ multiplex PCR. The sample shows about 73,000 clones, roughly 82% of them seen only once. Sample: PBMCs. These receptors all stem from a man in his sixties or seventies in good health and CMV-seronegative.

The chain is built from TRBV7-9 and TRBJ2-1; unclear D gene. The CDR3 spans 16 residues. V was cut by 5 bases and J by 2 bases, with 16 bases left in between. The germline V gene has CDR1 SEHNR and CDR2 FQNEAQ (reference sequence). CDR3 residues: CASSQTDFEAYNEQFF. Written as DNA, the CDR3 is TGTGCCAGCAGCCAAACGGATTTCGAGGCCTACAATGAGCAGTTCTTC.

This clone was recorded once. The chain recombines TRBV9 with TRBJ2-5, with D maybe TRBD1 (5 bases). The DNA matches TRBJ2-7 better at its end, which makes the J call doubtful. The CDR3 spans 15 residues. From germline, CDR1 is SGDLS and CDR2 YYNGEE. CDR3 sequence: CASSPRQLTPYEQYF. In nucleotides, the CDR3 is TGTGCCAGCAGCCCCCGACAGTTGACCCCCTACGAGCAGTACTTC.

This clone was counted a single time. This chain uses TRBV6-1 with TRBJ1-2, with 7 positions matching TRBD1. The germline gives CDR1 MNHNS, CDR2 SASEGT. This CDR3 region has 15 residues. Losses at the gene ends were 5 bases for V and 0 bases for J; bases not matched to a gene: 6. In DNA form, the CDR3 reads TGTGCCAGCAGTAGGGGGGACAGACCTAACTATGGCTACACCTTC. It codes for CASSRGDRPNYGYTF.

The J gene is TRBJ2-7, the V gene TRBV19; TRBD1 is a possible D gene (5 bases). The CDR3 contains 13 residues. Per germline, CDR1 LNHDA and CDR2 SQIVND (reference sequence). Between the trimmed V and J ends, which lost 1 base and 3 bases, there was a span of 7 bases. The CDR3 coding sequence is TGTGCCAGTAGTATAGCCAGGGACTACGAGCAGTACTTC. This translates into CASSIARDYEQYF.

This clone was recorded once. The chain employs TRBV9 and TRBJ2-1; weak D call: TRBD1 (6 bases). The CDR3 totals 16 residues. Germline CDR1 reads SGDLS; CDR2 reads YYNGEE. The V gene lost 0 bases and the J gene lost 0 bases, with 10 bases spanning the gap. The CDR3 DNA reads TGTGCCAGCAGCGTAGCTTCGGACAGCTCCTACAATGAGCAGTTCTTC. The encoded protein is CASSVASDSSYNEQFF. Full variable domain (outside the CDR3, taken from reference TRBV9 and TRBJ2-1): DSGVTQTPKHLITATGQRVTLRCSPRSGDLSVYWYQQSLDQGLQFLIQYYNGEERAKGNILERFSAQQFPDLHSELNLSSLELGDSALYFCASSVASDSSYNEQFFGPGTRLTVL.

The V and J genes are TRBV14 and TRBJ2-1, with TRBD2 identical over 8 bases. There are 17 residues in the CDR3. Germline assignment: CDR1 SGHDN and CDR2 FVKESK. The V segment lost 0 bases and the J segment 6 bases; nucleotides outside the gene matches: 10. This chain's CDR3 is CASSQENFGGETNEQFF. Written as DNA, the CDR3 is TGTGCCAGCAGCCAAGAAAACTTCGGGGGGGAGACCAATGAGCAGTTCTTC.

The chain carries TRBV7-2 and TRBJ1-1; 7 bases line up with TRBD1. Trimming cost V 2 bases and J 5 bases; bases outside gene matches: 5. This CDR3 region has 14 residues. CDR1 is SGHTA and CDR2 is FQGNSA in the germline V gene. The CDR3 loop is CASSLPSGGTEAFF. CDR3 sequence (DNA): TGTGCCAGCAGCTTACCATCAGGGGGTACTGAAGCTTTCTTT.

This sequence joins TRBV30 and TRBJ2-7; 9 bases fit TRBD2. The CDR3 runs to 16 residues. Germline V gives CDR1 GTSNPN, CDR2 SVGIG (reference sequence). Losses at the gene ends were 0 bases for V and 6 bases for J; bases not matched to a gene: 12. The CDR3 protein is CAWSVIRVAGDSEQYF. CDR3 bases: TGTGCCTGGAGTGTAATACGGGTAGCGGGAGACTCCGAGCAGTACTTC.

V usage is TRBV25-1 and J usage is TRBJ2-3; 14 nucleotides match TRBD2. V trimming: 3 bases; J trimming: 5 bases; junction bases outside the gene matches: 10. This CDR3 is built from 18 residues. Germline CDR1 is MGHDK and CDR2 is SYGVNS. The CDR3 loop is CASSDSYTGTSGRDTQYF. The CDR3, as DNA: TGTGCCAGCAGTGATTCTTACACCGGGACTAGCGGGAGAGATACGCAGTATTTT.

This sequence joins TRBV28 and TRBJ1-5; perhaps TRBD1 as D (6 bases). In germline, CDR1 is MDHEN, CDR2 SYDVKM. The length of the CDR3 is 15 residues. V was pared by 5 bases and J by 0 bases, with 11 bases between. DNA of the CDR3: TGTGCCAGCAGTCGGACAGCCTATAGCAATCAGCCCCAGCATTTT. Amino acid sequence: CASSRTAYSNQPQHF.

The chain uses TRBV7-2 and TRBJ2-5; 8 bases line up with TRBD2. Germline V lookup: CDR1 SGHTA, CDR2 FQGNSA. V was pared by 0 bases and J by 1 base, with 13 bases of the junction left unmatched. CDR3 length: 19 residues. The CDR3 nucleotides are TGTGCCAGCAGCTTAGCGTTGCGGGGGGCCGTGTCTCCCCAAGAGACCCAGTACTTC. The encoded protein is CASSLALRGAVSPQETQYF.

Details on this clone: An end of the junction differs from the germline gene, which may be a read error. V usage is TRBV7-9 and J usage is TRBJ1-3; the D is unclear. The CDR3 covers 16 residues. Per the germline V gene, CDR1 is SEHNR and CDR2 is FQNEAQ (reference sequence). For the CDR3, the DNA is TGTTCCAGCAGCTTATTGTCAACGGTCTCTGGAAACACCATATATTTT. Protein: CSSSLLSTVSGNTIYF.

V gene TRBV25-1 combines with J gene TRBJ1-2; D is ambiguous. With 4 bases removed from V and 4 bases from J, the gap between germline ends came to 4 bases. Germline assignment: CDR1 MGHDK and CDR2 SYGVNS. The CDR3 runs to 11 residues. The CDR3 sequence: CASSAGYGYTF. DNA for the CDR3: TGTGCCAGCAGTGCCGGCTATGGCTACACCTTC.

The chain carries TRBV5-6 and TRBJ2-3; possibly TRBD2 for D (7 bases). The CDR3 loop spans 16 amino acids. Germline CDR1 and CDR2: SGHDT and YYEEEE. V lost 1 base to trimming and J lost 1 base, with 13 bases between them. Here the CDR3 reads CASSLRGRGRTDTQYF. Written as DNA, the CDR3 is TGTGCCAGCAGCTTGAGAGGGCGGGGGCGCACAGATACGCAGTATTTT.

V gene TRBV7-9 combines with J gene TRBJ1-1; D call uncertain. CDR1 is SEHNR and CDR2 is FQNEAQ in the germline V gene (reference sequence). The CDR3 consists of 14 residues. V was cut by 1 base and J by 6 bases, with 12 bases left in between. The CDR3 sequence: CASSLGYAIAEAFF. The DNA for the CDR3 is TGTGCCAGCAGCTTAGGGTACGCGATCGCTGAAGCTTTCTTT.

This clone came up once. The chain joins TRBV14 to TRBJ2-5; D is uncertain. V was cut by 1 base and J by 4 bases, with 7 bases left in between. The length of the CDR3 is 13 residues. The germline CDR1 and CDR2 sequences are SGHDN and FVKESK. The CDR3 bases are TGTGCCAGCAGCCAAGGAGTCCGAGAGACCCAGTACTTC. The encoded protein is CASSQGVRETQYF.

The chain combines TRBV2 with TRBJ2-2, with D possibly being TRBD1 (5 bases). CDR3 length: 15 residues. Per germline, CDR1 SNHLY and CDR2 FYNNEI. The ends were cut back, 5 bases at V and 0 bases at J, with 10 bases in the middle. The CDR3 loop reads CASSTRVPNTGELFF. DNA of the CDR3: TGTGCCAGCAGTACCAGGGTCCCGAACACCGGGGAGCTGTTTTTT. The variable domain in full, completed from reference TRBV2 and TRBJ2-2, reads EPEVTQTPSHQVTQMGQEVILRCVPISNHLYFYWYRQILGQKVEFLVSFYNNEISEKSEIFDDQFSVERPDGSNFTLKIRSTKLEDSAMYFCASSTRVPNTGELFFGEGSRLTVL.

This clone was observed a handful of times. V usage is TRBV6-5 and J usage is TRBJ1-5; 7 nucleotides line up with TRBD1. The V and J ends lost 5 bases and 3 bases, in that order; junction bases with no gene match: 4. Germline V CDR1 and CDR2: MNHEY, SVGAGI. This CDR3 contains 14 residues. This CDR3 reads CASSAGQDNQPQHF. DNA for the CDR3: TGTGCCAGCAGTGCAGGACAGGACAATCAGCCCCAGCATTTT.

The chain is built from TRBV10-2 and TRBJ2-1, with 9 bases identical to TRBD2. This CDR3 has 14 residues. CDR1 is WSHSY and CDR2 is SAAADI in the germline V gene. The J segment lost 4 bases and the V segment lost 4 bases, leaving 2 bases of the junction unmatched. CDR3 nucleotide sequence: TGCGCCAGCAGTGCGACTAGCGGATACAATGAGCAGTTCTTC. Its protein is CASSATSGYNEQFF.

This clone qualifies as large. CDR3: CASTSTPGTGELFF. The CDR3 DNA reads TGTGCCAGTACAAGCACCCCCGGGACCGGGGAGCTGTTTTTT. This chain joins TRBV7-6 and TRBJ2-2; D remains ambiguous. The germline CDR1 and CDR2 sequences are SGHVS and FNYEAQ. The V and J ends lost 9 bases and 5 bases respectively, with 16 bases between them. There are 14 residues in the CDR3.

This sequence joins TRBV11-2 and TRBJ2-3; TRBD1 agrees at 7 bases. Germline CDR1 and CDR2: SGHAT and FQNNGV. The length of the CDR3 is 15 residues. After removal of 5 bases from V and 6 bases from J, the junction contained 11 bases not matched to a gene. The CDR3 bases are TGTGCCAGCAGCACGCGACAGGGACCAGGGGATACGCAGTATTTT. Translating it yields CASSTRQGPGDTQYF.

The table lists this clone with a few counts. The rearrangement links TRBV7-9 to TRBJ1-4; no definite D call. Trimming took 0 bases from V and 7 from J, leaving 12 bases between them. From germline, CDR1 is SEHNR and CDR2 FQNEAQ (reference sequence). This CDR3 region has 15 residues. CDR3 in amino acids: CASSLARRETEKLFF. The CDR3 DNA sequence: TGTGCCAGCAGCTTAGCGCGTAGGGAGACTGAAAAACTGTTTTTT.